This TCR beta chain was sequenced in a study of OX40 agonist ivuxolimab in advanced cancers. Overall study: A male proportion of 70% to 90% was recorded, with mean age around 60 years and range about 23 to 80. Patients with prior anti-PD-1, anti-PD-L1 or anti-CTLA-4 therapy were eligible; 40% had some.

This clone was observed once. Its antigen is undetermined. Trimming removed 0 bases at V and 7 bases at J, with 19 bases between. Germline V CDR1 and CDR2: SGHRS, YFSETQ. The CDR3 runs to 17 residues. This table comes from immunoSEQ multiplex PCR, and its TCRdb copy is limited to in-frame clones, with some not included. The data hold 90,000 to 130,000 clones, with around nine tenths observed a single time. Exclusion applied to patients with autoimmune disease history or systemic immunosuppression. The study's findings and limits: Among the nonresponders, some also had low normalized T-cell clonal expansion.

This clonotype was sampled from an adult with an advanced solid tumor such as melanoma, head and neck, liver or kidney cancer. The V gene is TRBV5-1, the J gene TRBJ2-2; possible D gene TRBD2, 5 bases. This material consisted of CD4+ or CD8+ T cells sorted from blood, taken in a trial of the OX40 agonist ivuxolimab. CDR3 bases: TGCGCCAGCAGCTTGGGCATTGGGTCAGGACTGGACGGGGAGCTGTTTTTT. It is translated as CASSLGIGSGLDGELFF. The full variable domain, with the rest looked up from reference TRBV5-1 and TRBJ2-2, is KAGVTQTPRYLIKTRGQQVTLSCSPISGHRSVSWYQQTPGQGLQFLFEYFSETQRNKGNFPGRFSGRQFSNSRSEMNVSTLELGDSALYLCASSLGIGSGLDGELFFGEGSRLTVL.